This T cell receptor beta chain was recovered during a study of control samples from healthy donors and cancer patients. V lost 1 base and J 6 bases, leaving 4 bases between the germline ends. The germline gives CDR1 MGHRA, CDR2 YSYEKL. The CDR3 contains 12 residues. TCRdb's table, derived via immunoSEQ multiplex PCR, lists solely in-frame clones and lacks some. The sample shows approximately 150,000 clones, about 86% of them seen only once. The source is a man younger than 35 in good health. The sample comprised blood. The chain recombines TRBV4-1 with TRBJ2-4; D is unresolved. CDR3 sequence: CASSQGGNIQYF. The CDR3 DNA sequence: TGCGCCAGCAGCCAAGGAGGAAACATTCAGTACTTC.